A selection of T cell receptor beta chains follows, all from one sample in a study. Clones were sequenced by immunoSEQ multiplex PCR, and TCRdb holds only the in-frame ones, with some missing. The sample carries approximately 50,000 clones, approximately 93% recorded once. The sequenced material came from PBMCs. The source of these receptors is a man in his forties or fifties with rheumatoid arthritis. Each CDR3 is given with its conserved first and last residue. Each record gives: D gene, clone size, J gene, V gene, CDR3 DNA, CDR3 protein. D genes are given only for firm matches. Only some rows state a clone size, as once, few, many or a class for expanded clones.

NA,NA,TRBJ2-3,TRBV5-1,TGCGCCAGCGGACCCGGGGGACTCACAGATACGCAGTATTTT,CASGPGGLTDTQYF
NA,once,TRBJ2-7,TRBV6-5,TGTGCCAGCACTCAAAGCAGGGACTCCTACGAGCAGTACTTC,CASTQSRDSYEQYF
NA,NA,TRBJ2-7,TRBV6-5,TGTGCCAGCAGTTCGGGTATTTACGAGCAGTACTTC,CASSSGIYEQYF
TRBD1,NA,TRBJ1-1,TRBV5-1,TGCGCCAGCAGTCGGGACAGCCACATATCGAACACTGAAGCTTTCTTT,CASSRDSHISNTEAFF
NA,NA,TRBJ2-3,TRBV4-3,TGCGCCAGCAGCCAAGATAATCGTGGAGATACGCAGTATTTT,CASSQDNRGDTQYF
TRBD1,few,TRBJ1-2,TRBV19,TGTGCCAGTAGTAGGGGACAGGGTACCCAACTCCATGGCTACACCTTC,CASSRGQGTQLHGYTF
TRBD1,NA,TRBJ2-1,TRBV28,TGTGCCAGCAGATCCCCGGACAGGGGAGAGCGCAATGAGCAGTTCTTC,CASRSPDRGERNEQFF
NA,NA,TRBJ1-1,TRBV5-1,TGCGCCAGCAGCCCAAGGGATTTGGTTGAAGCTTTCTTT,CASSPRDLVEAFF
TRBD2,NA,TRBJ2-3,TRBV4-3,TGCGCCAGCAGCCTTGCCGGGGGGGGCGTCGCAGATACGCAGTATTTT,CASSLAGGGVADTQYF
TRBD2,NA,TRBJ2-5,TRBV7-2,TGTGCCAGCAGCTGGGGACTAGCGGGCCAAGAGACCCAGTACTTC,CASSWGLAGQETQYF
TRBD2,NA,TRBJ2-7,TRBV28,TGTGCCAGCAGCCGACGGACTAGCGTAAGGTACGAGCAGTACTTC,CASSRRTSVRYEQYF
NA,NA,TRBJ2-1,TRBV20-1,TGCAGTGCCCACCGGGGCGAGCAGTTCTTC,CSAHRGEQFF
NA,few,TRBJ1-1,TRBV7-3,TGTGCCAGCAGCTTATATGGCAGGCATGAAGCTTTCTTT,CASSLYGRHEAFF
TRBD1,NA,TRBJ2-2,TRBV7-7,TGTGCTAGCAGCTTCGGAGGACAGGGGACAGGCGGGGAGCTGTTTTTT,CASSFGGQGTGGELFF
TRBD1,NA,TRBJ1-1,TRBV5-1,TGCGCCAGCAGCCTGGGACAGGGGGGGACTGAAGCTTTCTTT,CASSLGQGGTEAFF
NA,NA,TRBJ1-3,TRBV7-3,TGTGCCAGCAGCGCCGACTCTGGAAACACCATATATTTT,CASSADSGNTIYF
NA,NA,TRBJ2-3,TRBV7-9,TGTGCCAGCAGCGCGGGGACCACAGATACGCAGTATTTT,CASSAGTTDTQYF